Following are 30 T cell receptor beta chains from one sample sequenced in a study of cytomegalovirus exposure and HLA in healthy donors. Only in-frame clones appear in the TCRdb table, and some are missing; sequencing was by immunoSEQ multiplex PCR. The repertoire has about 160,000 clones, 70% to 90% of them found once; the top ten carry approximately 3%. The sequencing sample was made of PBMCs. The receptors were gathered from a man aged 18 to 35 in good health and CMV-seronegative.

The rearrangement joins TRBV6-5 to TRBJ2-3, with 9 bases that match TRBD1. The CDR3 loop spans 15 amino acids. Trimming at V came to 5 bases and at J to 0 bases, leaving 3 bases not matched to a gene. Germline V gene sequence: CDR1 MNHEY, CDR2 SVGAGI. This CDR3 is CASSPGTGSTDTQYF. CDR3 nucleotide sequence: TGTGCCAGCAGTCCCGGGACAGGGAGCACAGATACGCAGTATTTT.

The chain combines TRBV27 with TRBJ1-5, with 7 bases lining up with TRBD1. V was pared by 6 bases and J by 0 bases, with 11 bases of the junction left unmatched. This CDR3 comprises 17 residues. Germline-derived CDR1 and CDR2 are MNHEY and SMNVEV (reference sequence). CDR3 sequence: CASRLTGIIVSNQPQHF. The CDR3 DNA is TGTGCCAGCAGGCTGACAGGGATCATAGTTAGCAATCAGCCCCAGCATTTT.

This CDR3 is CATGTGASEAFF. Written as DNA, the CDR3 is TGTGCCACCGGGACAGGGGCGTCTGAAGCTTTCTTT. The J gene is TRBJ1-1, the V gene TRBV19, with TRBD1 matching over 10 bases. V dropped 10 bases and J dropped 6; count of bases not matched to a gene: 5. The germline V gene has CDR1 LNHDA and CDR2 SQIVND (reference sequence). The length of the CDR3 is 12 residues.

This clone came up a few times. The chain couples TRBV5-1 to TRBJ1-6, with D possibly matching TRBD1 (5 bases). With 0 bases removed from V and 9 bases from J, the gap between germline ends came to 16 bases. Germline values: CDR1 SGHRS, CDR2 YFSETQ. The CDR3 is 16 residues long. CDR3 in DNA: TGCGCCAGCAGCTTGGGGGGTCAGGGTGCAGGTTCACCCCTCCACTTT. This encodes CASSLGGQGAGSPLHF. The complete variable domain, with remaining parts taken from reference TRBV5-1 and TRBJ1-6, reads KAGVTQTPRYLIKTRGQQVTLSCSPISGHRSVSWYQQTPGQGLQFLFEYFSETQRNKGNFPGRFSGRQFSNSRSEMNVSTLELGDSALYLCASSLGGQGAGSPLHFGNGTRLTVT.

The V call is TRBV5-1, the J call TRBJ2-1, with 11 bases lining up with TRBD2. CDR3 length equals 15 residues. The V gene's germline CDR1 is SGHRS and CDR2 YFSETQ. Germline trimming cut 5 bases from V and 3 bases from J; bases unmatched to any gene: 4. The CDR3 region has the DNA TGCGCCAGCAGTGTAGCGGGGGGGATCTACAATGAGCAGTTCTTC. Amino acids: CASSVAGGIYNEQFF.

This clone was seen only once. The V and J genes are TRBV18 and TRBJ2-5; D is possibly TRBD1 (5 bases). V was pared by 3 bases and J by 4 bases, with 12 bases between. CDR3 length equals 14 residues. Germline-derived CDR1 and CDR2 are KGHSH and LQKENI. This CDR3 is CASSPSGRAETQYF. CDR3 coding DNA: TGTGCCAGCTCACCCTCGGGCAGGGCAGAGACCCAGTACTTC.

V gene TRBV2 combines with J gene TRBJ2-1, with D unclear. The CDR3 length is 11 residues. V was clipped by 9 bases and J by 7 bases, with 10 bases between them. The germline V gene has CDR1 SNHLY and CDR2 FYNNEI. CDR3: CASGWRNEQFF. The CDR3 region has the DNA TGTGCCAGTGGATGGAGAAATGAGCAGTTCTTC.

V gene TRBV28 combines with J gene TRBJ2-3, with 7 bases lining up with TRBD1. The germline CDR1 and CDR2 sequences are MDHEN and SYDVKM. This CDR3 is 15 amino acids long. The junction had 6 bases not matched to a gene; V was cut back by 6 bases and J by 0 bases. The DNA of the CDR3 is TGTGCCAGCAGGAAGGACAGGCCGAGCACAGATACGCAGTATTTT. Protein: CASRKDRPSTDTQYF.

The chain has TRBV28 and TRBJ1-3; 9 bases align to TRBD1. The V gene end was trimmed by 1 base and the J gene end by 5 bases; junction bases not matched to a gene: 3. From germline, CDR1 is MDHEN and CDR2 SYDVKM. The CDR3 sequence is 15 residues long. CDR3 in amino acids: CASSLLQGARNTIYF. CDR3 nucleotide sequence: TGTGCCAGCAGTTTATTACAGGGGGCACGAAACACCATATATTTT.

This clone has only one observation. This chain joins TRBV4-3 and TRBJ1-3; D remains unclear. Trimming cost V 5 bases and J 0 bases, with 14 bases left between them. Germline CDR1 LGHNA, CDR2 YSLEER. The CDR3 sequence is 16 residues long. The CDR3 protein is CASSSASLSSGNTIYF. CDR3 sequence (DNA): TGCGCCAGCAGCAGTGCTTCATTGAGCTCTGGAAACACCATATATTTT.

This rearrangement joins TRBV29-1 to TRBJ2-2; D gene ambiguous. Germline V lookup: CDR1 SQVTM, CDR2 ANQGSEA. This CDR3 contains 12 residues. Between the trimmed V and J ends, which lost 4 bases and 7 bases, there was a span of 10 bases. The CDR3 DNA sequence: TGCAGCGTTGGAGTCGCCATCGGGGAGCTGTTTTTT. Its translation: CSVGVAIGELFF.

This rearrangement joins TRBV19 to TRBJ1-1, with D perhaps matching TRBD1 (5 bases). CDR1 is LNHDA and CDR2 is SQIVND in the germline V gene (reference sequence). V gave up 10 bases and J gave up 2 bases, with 14 bases separating them. This CDR3 region has 13 residues. The DNA of the CDR3 is TGTGCCACTTCGGCGGGGGTTAACACTGAAGCTTTCTTT. Protein product: CATSAGVNTEAFF.

This chain connects TRBV29-1 to TRBJ1-3; the match to TRBD1 covers 7 bases. Germline values: CDR1 SQVTM, CDR2 ANQGSEA. The CDR3 length is 16 residues. Trimming at V came to 5 bases and at J to 0 bases, leaving 10 bases not matched to a gene. CDR3 protein: CSVWHRTGFSGNTIYF. The CDR3 DNA is TGCAGCGTTTGGCACCGGACAGGCTTCTCTGGAAACACCATATATTTT. Full variable domain (missing parts from reference TRBV29-1 and TRBJ1-3): SAVISQKPSRDICQRGTSLTIQCQVDSQVTMMFWYRQQPGQSLTLIATANQGSEATYESGFVIDKFPISRPNLTFSTLTVSNMSPEDSSIYLCSVWHRTGFSGNTIYFGEGSWLTVV.

The CDR3 sequence: CASSLARTSGGADYNEQFF. The CDR3, as DNA: TGTGCCAGCAGCTTAGCGCGTACTAGCGGGGGGGCCGACTACAATGAGCAGTTCTTC. The chain employs TRBV7-9 and TRBJ2-1; TRBD2 aligns across 13 bases. V was clipped by 0 bases and J by 3 bases; unmatched bases: 8. This CDR3 is 19 amino acids long. The germline V gene has CDR1 SEHNR and CDR2 FQNEAQ (reference sequence).

The genes are TRBV29-1 and TRBJ2-1, with unresolved D. CDR3 length equals 11 residues. V was trimmed by 4 bases and J by 8 bases, leaving 9 bases between them. Germline CDR1 reads SQVTM; CDR2 reads ANQGSEA. Written as DNA, the CDR3 is TGCAGCGTTGGGTCTATCGATGAGCAGTTCTTC. Protein sequence: CSVGSIDEQFF.

The genes are TRBV5-1 and TRBJ1-2, with D tentatively TRBD1 (5 bases). Germline CDR1 is SGHRS and CDR2 is YFSETQ. Trimming pared 4 bases from V and 4 bases from J, leaving 17 bases between. CDR3 size: 15 residues. The DNA for the CDR3 is TGCGCCAGCAGCCAACTTGGGGCCTCTGGCTATGGCTACACCTTC. Residues: CASSQLGASGYGYTF.

The genes are TRBV5-1 and TRBJ1-5; no clear D gene. The ends were cut back, 0 bases at V and 0 bases at J, with 7 bases in the middle. From germline, CDR1 is SGHRS and CDR2 YFSETQ. The CDR3 extends over 15 amino acids. The CDR3 nucleotides are TGCGCCAGCAGCTTGGGGGAGGATAGCAATCAGCCCCAGCATTTT. Protein: CASSLGEDSNQPQHF.

The gene calls are TRBV13 and TRBJ1-1, with D possibly TRBD1 on 6 matching bases. CDR1 PRHDT and CDR2 FYEKMQ come from the germline V gene (reference sequence). Trimming stripped 5 bases from V and 2 bases from J, with 15 bases between. CDR3 length equals 15 residues. The CDR3 loop reads CASSHNSRGNTEAFF. CDR3 DNA: TGTGCCAGCAGCCATAATTCCAGGGGAAACACTGAAGCTTTCTTT.

V gene TRBV9 combines with J gene TRBJ2-1, with 8 nucleotides matching TRBD2. J lost 13 bases, V lost 4 bases, and 13 bases had no gene match. Germline V CDR1 and CDR2: SGDLS, YYNGEE. The length of the CDR3 is 14 residues. The DNA for the CDR3 is TGTGCCAGCAGCCCTCAAACGGGGAGCGGGAGACAGTTCTTC. This encodes CASSPQTGSGRQFF.

The chain combines TRBV25-1 with TRBJ2-3, with a possible D match to TRBD2 (5 bases). V was shortened by 5 bases and J by 2 bases, with 20 bases between the two germline ends. CDR1 and CDR2 (germline): MGHDK, SYGVNS. This CDR3 is 17 amino acids long. The CDR3 DNA follows: TGTGCCAGCAGTCCAGCGGTAAATTTGGGTCTCACAGATACGCAGTATTTT. Translating it yields CASSPAVNLGLTDTQYF.

V and J are TRBV6-5 and TRBJ1-2, with D uncertain. CDR1 and CDR2 (germline): MNHEY, SVGAGI. CDR3 size: 12 residues. V shed 10 bases and J shed 5 bases, with 14 bases lying between them. CDR3 residues: CATIHVPYGYTF. In DNA, the CDR3 is TGTGCCACTATTCACGTTCCGTATGGCTACACCTTC.

The V gene is TRBV4-1, the J gene TRBJ1-5, with D unresolved. V lost 2 bases to trimming and J lost 4 bases, with 3 bases between them. Looked up from germline, CDR1 is MGHRA and CDR2 is YSYEKL. The CDR3 runs to 12 residues. The DNA for the CDR3 is TGCGCCAGCAGCCAACTGAATCAGCCCCAGCATTTT. Translated, it gives CASSQLNQPQHF.

The chain carries TRBV7-9 and TRBJ2-7; weak D call: TRBD2 (6 bases). Trimming took 5 bases from V and 2 from J, leaving 13 bases between them. This CDR3 contains 14 residues. Germline V CDR1 and CDR2: SEHNR, FQNEAQ (reference sequence). CDR3 coding DNA: TGTGCCAGCAGCGGACGGGAGCCGACCTACGAGCAGTACTTC. This translates into CASSGREPTYEQYF.

This clone was seen just once. This chain joins TRBV28 and TRBJ2-6, with 8 bases fitting TRBD1. The CDR3 totals 15 residues. Germline trimming cut 6 bases from V and 1 base from J; bases unmatched to any gene: 2. Germline CDR1 is MDHEN and CDR2 is SYDVKM. CDR3: CASSRQGSGANVLTF. CDR3 coding DNA: TGTGCCAGCAGCCGACAGGGGTCTGGGGCCAACGTCCTGACTTTC.

CDR3 amino acids: CASRGVLYNEQFF. The CDR3, as DNA: TGTGCCAGCAGAGGAGTCCTATACAATGAGCAGTTCTTC. The chain carries TRBV5-6 and TRBJ2-1; no clear D. This CDR3 region has 13 residues. CDR1 SGHDT and CDR2 YYEEEE come from the germline V gene. Trimming removed 5 bases at V and 4 bases at J, with 10 bases between.

This clone was recorded once. The J gene is TRBJ2-1, the V gene TRBV19; 12 bases agree with TRBD2. Losses at the gene ends were 6 bases for V and 4 bases for J; bases not matched to a gene: 4. The germline gives CDR1 LNHDA, CDR2 SQIVND (reference sequence). The CDR3 extends over 15 amino acids. CDR3 loop: CASSLGTSGYNEQFF. The DNA of the CDR3 is TGTGCCAGTAGCCTCGGGACTAGCGGGTACAATGAGCAGTTCTTC.

The gene calls are TRBV18 and TRBJ1-5; 7 bases map to TRBD1. Germline CDR1 KGHSH, CDR2 LQKENI. After removal of 5 bases from V and 3 bases from J, the junction contained 7 bases not matched to a gene. CDR3 length: 15 amino acids. The CDR3 region has the DNA TGTGCCAGCTCATCGACAGGGTCCCACAATCAGCCCCAGCATTTT. Its translation is CASSSTGSHNQPQHF.

The chain combines TRBV28 with TRBJ2-7; D unresolved. The CDR3 totals 15 residues. Germline V gene lookup returns CDR1 MDHEN and CDR2 SYDVKM. Trimming cost V 4 bases and J 5 bases, with 18 bases left between them. Here the CDR3 reads CASSSLLRPAHEQYF. CDR3 in DNA: TGTGCCAGCAGTTCTCTCCTGAGGCCAGCCCACGAGCAGTACTTC.

This CDR3 reads CASSDRTEDEKLFF. The CDR3, as DNA: TGTGCCAGCAGCGACCGGACGGAGGATGAAAAACTGTTTTTT. V and J are TRBV9 and TRBJ1-4; unclear D gene. This CDR3 contains 14 residues. CDR1 is SGDLS, CDR2 YYNGEE, per germline. The V end was cut by 3 bases, the J end by 6 bases, with 12 bases between.

The chain combines TRBV11-2 with TRBJ2-2; 8 bases line up with TRBD2. The CDR3 runs to 17 residues. Germline lookup yields CDR1 SGHAT and CDR2 FQNNGV. The V and J ends lost 4 bases and 4 bases, in that order; junction bases with no gene match: 11. CDR3 DNA: TGTGCCAGCAGCTCTCGACGGGGGGGCCGGGGCACCGGGGAGCTGTTTTTT. Residues: CASSSRRGGRGTGELFF.